The next 27 T cell receptor beta chains were all read from a single sample in a study of response to subunit inactivated influenza vaccine. TCRdb itself ran the RT-PCR reads through MiXCR, one entry per CDR3 protein. The table shows about 780,000 distinct CDR3 sequences, with about 18% occurring only once. This sample comprised PBMCs from blood, obtained about 5 days after vaccination. All receptors derive from a middle-aged man who received an inactivated influenza vaccine.

This clonotype turned up a few times. The gene calls are TRBV27 and TRBJ2-7; the match to TRBD1 covers 10 bases. The V gene end was trimmed by 5 bases and the J gene end by 4 bases; junction bases not matched to a gene: 8. The CDR3 loop spans 15 amino acids. Germline V gene lookup returns CDR1 MNHEY and CDR2 SMNVEV (reference sequence). The CDR3 DNA is TGTGCCAGCAGTCCCAAGGGACAGGGGAAATACGAGCAGTACTTC. Amino acids: CASSPKGQGKYEQYF.

V and J are TRBV5-5 and TRBJ1-6; TRBD1 is a possible D gene (5 bases). CDR1 is SGHKS and CDR2 is YYEKEE in the germline V gene (reference sequence). Trimming removed 5 bases from V and 5 bases from J, with 14 bases in between. This CDR3 region has 15 residues. The CDR3 is CASRFLRGNNSPLHF. DNA for the CDR3: TGTGCCAGCAGGTTCCTGCGGGGGAATAATTCACCCCTCCACTTT.

The CDR3 coding sequence is TGCAGTGCTAGTTACAGGAGTAATGAAAAACTGTTTTTT. It yields the protein CSASYRSNEKLFF. The V call is TRBV20-1, the J call TRBJ1-4, with TRBD1 as a possible D gene (5 bases). V was cut by 3 bases and J by 4 bases, with 9 bases left in between. The CDR3 contains 13 residues. Germline V gives CDR1 DFQATT, CDR2 SNEGSKA (reference sequence).

The chain combines TRBV2 with TRBJ2-1; possibly TRBD2 for D (6 bases). This CDR3 has 13 amino acids. Germline CDR1 reads SNHLY; CDR2 reads FYNNEI. V was cut by 5 bases and J by 14 bases, with 19 bases left in between. CDR3 sequence: CASSPGAGGRKFF. In nucleotides, the CDR3 is TGTGCCAGCAGTCCCGGGGCCGGAGGGAGGAAGTTCTTC.

This clonotype came up a few times. This chain links TRBV12-3 or TRBV12-4 with TRBJ1-6; D gene uncertain. V shed 6 bases and J shed 9 bases, with 9 bases lying between them. The CDR3 runs 12 residues. CDR3: CASRVSGSPLHF. In nucleotides, the CDR3 is TGTGCCAGCAGAGTCTCTGGTTCACCCCTCCACTTT.

The chain joins TRBV12-3 or TRBV12-4 to TRBJ2-1, with TRBD2 matching over 11 bases. The CDR3 sequence is 16 residues long. The trim removed 6 bases at V and 1 base at J, leaving 5 bases unmatched. The CDR3 here is CASSGVAGGSYNEQFF. The DNA of the CDR3 is TGTGCCAGCAGCGGAGTAGCGGGGGGGTCCTACAATGAGCAGTTCTTC.

In its sample, this clonotype was seen once. This chain joins TRBV5-1 and TRBJ1-6, with D unresolved. V was clipped by 1 base and J by 0 bases, with 8 bases between them. CDR3 length equals 16 residues. Per the germline V gene, CDR1 is SGHRS and CDR2 is YFSETQ. The CDR3: CASSLQASSYNSPLHF. The CDR3 region has the DNA TGCGCCAGCAGCTTGCAGGCGAGCTCCTATAATTCACCCCTCCACTTT.

This clonotype was counted between two and nine times. V gene TRBV10-3 combines with J gene TRBJ2-7; D might be TRBD2 (5 bases). V lost 3 bases and J lost 3, with 15 bases in between. From germline, CDR1 is ENHRY and CDR2 SYGVKD. The CDR3 spans 15 residues. CDR3 DNA: TGTGCCATCAGTGATGGACTTAGTGGTGGCTACGAGCAGTACTTC. It specifies CAISDGLSGGYEQYF.

A few counts support this clonotype. This chain joins TRBV20-1 and TRBJ2-3, with D possibly TRBD1 on 6 matching bases. The CDR3 is 13 amino acids. Per the germline V gene, CDR1 is DFQATT and CDR2 is SNEGSKA (reference sequence). V lost 2 bases and J lost 6, with 12 bases in between. This chain's CDR3 is CSARQGYGDTQYF. The CDR3 DNA is TGCAGTGCTAGACAGGGGTACGGGGATACGCAGTATTTT.

The chain carries TRBV24-1 and TRBJ2-3; 10 bases align to TRBD1. The V and J ends lost 4 bases and 2 bases, in that order; junction bases with no gene match: 5. The CDR3 covers 16 residues. In germline, CDR1 is KGHDR, CDR2 SFDVKD. Here the CDR3 reads CATSDRQGATTDTQYF. The CDR3 region has the DNA TGTGCCACCAGTGACAGACAGGGGGCAACCACAGATACGCAGTATTTT.

The genes are TRBV12-3 or TRBV12-4 and TRBJ2-3; tentatively, D is TRBD2 (6 bases). V lost 8 bases, J lost 6 bases, and 12 bases lay in between. This CDR3 spans 12 amino acids. The CDR3 DNA follows: TGTGCCAGCCGACGAAGCGGGGATACGCAGTATTTT. This gives the protein CASRRSGDTQYF.

This clonotype was detected many times. The V gene is TRBV3-1, the J gene TRBJ2-5; 11 bases fit TRBD2. The CDR3 is 19 residues long. From germline, CDR1 is LGHDT and CDR2 YNNKEL (reference sequence). Trimming cost V 5 bases and J 0 bases; bases outside gene matches: 14. The CDR3: CASSSSLAGGYLYQETQYF. CDR3 nucleotides: TGTGCCAGCAGCTCTTCGCTAGCGGGGGGCTACCTGTACCAAGAGACCCAGTACTTC.

The chain employs TRBV27 and TRBJ1-4; no firm D call. Between the trimmed V and J ends, which lost 0 bases and 0 bases, there was a span of 8 bases. The CDR3 contains 16 residues. The V gene's germline CDR1 is MNHEY and CDR2 SMNVEV (reference sequence). CDR3 bases: TGTGCCAGCAGTTTATCCGGGCGTGCAACTAATGAAAAACTGTTTTTT. It encodes CASSLSGRATNEKLFF.

The chain uses TRBV12-3 or TRBV12-4 and TRBJ1-3, with D hard to call. CDR3 size: 12 residues. V dropped 3 bases and J dropped 5 bases, with 5 bases sitting between them. The CDR3 here is CASSFRRNTIYF. CDR3 coding DNA: TGTGCCAGCAGTTTTCGGAGAAACACCATATATTTT.

This clonotype was counted only a few times. V usage is TRBV7-2 and J usage is TRBJ1-4; 12 positions agree with TRBD1. The ends lost 5 bases at V and 7 bases at J; junction bases unmatched: 5. The CDR3 runs 15 residues. Germline V lookup: CDR1 SGHTA, CDR2 FQGNSA. In DNA, the CDR3 is TGTGCCAGCAGCGGAGGGACAGGGGGCATTGAAAAACTGTTTTTT. Residues: CASSGGTGGIEKLFF.

CDR3 region: CASSPAQGNNSPLHF. Written as DNA, the CDR3 is TGTGCCAGCAGTCCTGCACAGGGGAATAATTCACCCCTCCACTTT. The V and J genes are TRBV25-1 and TRBJ1-6, with 7 bases matching TRBD1. With 5 bases clipped from V and 5 bases from J, the junction kept 6 bases outside the gene matches. CDR3 length: 15 amino acids. Germline loops: CDR1 MGHDK, CDR2 SYGVNS.

This clonotype was counted between two and nine times. The genes are TRBV12-3 or TRBV12-4 and TRBJ2-2, with 8 bases that match TRBD2. The CDR3 spans 14 residues. J was trimmed by 6 bases and V by 5 bases; bases with no gene match: 5. The CDR3 nucleotides are TGTGCCAGCAGTCCAATTAGCGGGGCCGGGGAGCTGTTTTTT. Translated, it gives CASSPISGAGELFF.

This clonotype was observed a handful of times. The V gene is TRBV6-1, the J gene TRBJ2-1; D possibly corresponds to TRBD1 (6 bases). Trimming left V 5 bases short and J 6 bases short, with 17 bases between. CDR1 and CDR2 (germline): MNHNS, SASEGT. This CDR3 contains 15 residues. CDR3: CASSRPRGQFNEQFF. The DNA of the CDR3 is TGTGCCAGCAGTCGCCCCCGGGGACAATTCAATGAGCAGTTCTTC.

V gene TRBV5-1 combines with J gene TRBJ2-3, with D uncertain. CDR1 SGHRS and CDR2 YFSETQ come from the germline V gene. This CDR3 spans 16 amino acids. Trimming took 0 bases from V and 4 from J, leaving 15 bases between them. CDR3 DNA: TGCGCCAGCAGCTTGGATGAGTCCCGGGCCCCAGATACGCAGTATTTT. Residues: CASSLDESRAPDTQYF.

This clonotype turned up a few times. CDR3 protein: CASSLPTGQQFF. In DNA, the CDR3 is TGTGCCAGCAGCTTACCCACGGGCCAGCAGTTCTTC. This chain links TRBV28 with TRBJ2-1; D gene unclear. The germline CDR1 and CDR2 sequences are MDHEN and SYDVKM. With 6 bases removed from V and 11 bases from J, the gap between germline ends came to 14 bases. The CDR3 has 12 amino acids.

With respect to this clonotype: The junction shows a germline mismatch at one end, possibly a read error. The chain combines TRBV27 with TRBJ1-5; a weak D match, TRBD1 (5 bases). In germline, CDR1 is MNHEY, CDR2 SMNVEV (reference sequence). The CDR3 runs 16 residues. CDR3 region: CASRPGPGNRNQPHHF. DNA for the CDR3: TGTGCCAGCAGACCCGGACCAGGGAACCGCAATCAGCCCCATCATTTT.

V and J are TRBV14 and TRBJ2-5; D gene ambiguous. Germline V gene lookup returns CDR1 SGHDN and CDR2 FVKESK. V lost 1 base and J 5 bases, leaving 11 bases between the germline ends. CDR3 size: 14 residues. As DNA, the CDR3 is TGTGCCAGCAGCCAAGGGGCTGGACGGGAGACCCAGTACTTC. This translates into CASSQGAGRETQYF.

This clonotype was counted at least ten times. This sequence joins TRBV4-3 and TRBJ1-1, with 7 bases fitting TRBD1. Germline CDR1 LGHNA, CDR2 YSLEER. Trimming removed 7 bases from V and 3 bases from J; junction bases left unmatched: 8. CDR3 size: 14 residues. Here the CDR3 DNA reads TGCGCCAGCACTATAGACAGGGCGGACACTGAAGCTTTCTTT. It codes for CASTIDRADTEAFF.

This sequence joins TRBV10-3 and TRBJ2-1, with a tentative D call TRBD2 (6 bases). With 4 bases removed from V and 5 bases from J, the gap between germline ends came to 9 bases. CDR3 length: 13 amino acids. Per the germline V gene, CDR1 is ENHRY and CDR2 is SYGVKD. The DNA for the CDR3 is TGTGCCATCAGTGCGGGACTTGACAATGAGCAGTTCTTC. This codes for CAISAGLDNEQFF.

The V gene is TRBV27, the J gene TRBJ1-2; 7 bases map to TRBD1. The CDR3 totals 15 residues. Germline CDR1 reads MNHEY; CDR2 reads SMNVEV (reference sequence). After removal of 6 bases from V and 4 bases from J, the junction contained 11 bases not matched to a gene. Here the CDR3 DNA reads TGTGCCAGCAGCCCTCGGACAGGAAGACTCTATGGCTACACCTTC. Translated, it gives CASSPRTGRLYGYTF.

In its sample, this clonotype was seen a few times. The chain is built from TRBV7-2 and TRBJ2-3, with D unresolved. The V and J ends lost 6 bases and 1 base respectively, with 14 bases between them. Germline V gene lookup returns CDR1 SGHTA and CDR2 FQGNSA. The CDR3 loop spans 15 amino acids. The CDR3 coding sequence is TGTGCCAGCAGAATCTTCGGCACACGCACAGATACGCAGTATTTT. Its protein product is CASRIFGTRTDTQYF.

The chain employs TRBV18 and TRBJ2-5; a weak D match, TRBD1 (6 bases). The germline gives CDR1 KGHSH, CDR2 LQKENI. V gave up 2 bases and J gave up 5 bases, with 12 bases separating them. CDR3 length: 14 amino acids. The CDR3 sequence is CASSPTRGGETQYF. CDR3 sequence (DNA): TGTGCCAGCTCACCAACCAGGGGCGGCGAGACCCAGTACTTC.